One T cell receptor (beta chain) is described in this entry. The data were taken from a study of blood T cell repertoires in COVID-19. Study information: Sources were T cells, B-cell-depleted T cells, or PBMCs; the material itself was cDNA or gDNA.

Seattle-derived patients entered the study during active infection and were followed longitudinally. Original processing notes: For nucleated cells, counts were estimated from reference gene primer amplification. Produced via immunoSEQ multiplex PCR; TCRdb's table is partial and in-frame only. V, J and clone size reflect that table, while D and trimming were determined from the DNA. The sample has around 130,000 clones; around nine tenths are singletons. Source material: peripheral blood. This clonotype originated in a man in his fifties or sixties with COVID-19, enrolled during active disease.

CDR3 DNA: TGTGCCAGCATGACAGGGTGGGCAGATACGCAGTATTTT. This gives the protein CASMTGWADTQYF. This chain links TRBV12-3 or TRBV12-4 with TRBJ2-3; 7 bases are shared with TRBD1. V shed 7 bases, J shed 4 bases, and the junction held 5 bases outside the gene matches. The CDR3 has 13 residues.